A selection of T cell receptor beta chains follows, all from one sample in a study of radiation and T cells in renal cell carcinoma. Sequencing was performed with immunoSEQ multiplex PCR; in TCRdb, only in-frame clones are kept and a portion is missing. The profile shows roughly 100,000 clones, about 79% of them singletons. The material sequenced was blood, taken from a patient whose treatment included radiotherapy and nephrectomy. Receptor source: a man in his sixties with renal cell carcinoma. The CDR3 runs from the conserved cysteine through the conserved F or W. Fields, in order: clone size, V gene, J gene, D gene, CDR3 DNA, CDR3 protein. A D gene is named only where the DNA matches it firmly. Only some rows state a clone size, as once, few, many or a class for expanded clones.

>once|TRBV7-9|TRBJ1-3|TRBD1
TGTGCCAGCAGCTTAGGGACAGGGGCGAGAAACACCATATATTTT
CASSLGTGARNTIYF
>.|TRBV2|TRBJ2-7|TRBD2
TGTGCCAGTACTTTCGAGGGGGTGACTAGCGGCCCGTCCTACGAGCAGTACTTC
CASTFEGVTSGPSYEQYF
>.|TRBV5-6|TRBJ2-7|TRBD1
TGTGCCAGCAGCATCGAGACAGGGCAAAGCTCCTACGAGCAGTACTTC
CASSIETGQSSYEQYF
>.|TRBV6-1|TRBJ2-3|.
TGTGCCACCACTCACAGGGAGTGGATGACAGATACGCAGTATTTT
CATTHREWMTDTQYF
>.|TRBV7-2|TRBJ2-1|.
TGTGCCAGCAGCTTAGTCGGGAGTCGAGGGGACAATGAGCAGTTCTTC
CASSLVGSRGDNEQFF
>.|TRBV20-1|TRBJ1-3|.
TGCAGTGCTAGGGGGGAGAACACCATATATTTT
CSARGENTIYF
>.|TRBV28|TRBJ2-4|.
TGTGCCAGAGCCGACGGTGGGCTCGAAAACATTCAGTACTTC
CARADGGLENIQYF
>.|TRBV19|TRBJ1-4|TRBD1
TGTGCCAGTAGTCCGTTGACAGGGGGCGATGAAAAACTGTTTTTT
CASSPLTGGDEKLFF
>.|TRBV9|TRBJ1-1|.
TGTGCCAGCAGCGAGGGACCCCGGGGAAACACTGAAGCTTTCTTT
CASSEGPRGNTEAFF
>.|TRBV18|TRBJ1-4|.
TGTGCCAGCTCACCGGGGCAGGACAATGAAAAACTGTTTTTT
CASSPGQDNEKLFF
>.|TRBV7-2|TRBJ2-3|TRBD2
TGTGCCAGCAGCTTAGCCCTAGCGGGAGGCACAGATACGCAGTATTTT
CASSLALAGGTDTQYF
>few|TRBV6-5|TRBJ2-1|.
TGTGCCAGCAGTTACTCTGACCCCCGGGACAAGCAGTTCTTC
CASSYSDPRDKQFF
>.|TRBV2|TRBJ2-7|.
TGTGCCAGCAAATTTTCCCGTTACGAGCAGTACTTC
CASKFSRYEQYF
>.|TRBV6-5|TRBJ2-1|TRBD1
TGTGCCAGCAGAGATAACAGGGGAAACTACAATGAGCAGTTCTTC
CASRDNRGNYNEQFF
>once|TRBV2|TRBJ2-7|.
TGTGCCAGCAGGGAATCGCCCCTTGGTCCCTACGAGCAGTACTTC
CASRESPLGPYEQYF
>.|TRBV19|TRBJ1-2|TRBD1
TGTGCCAGTAGTCCGACAGGGGCGAACTATGGCTACACCTTC
CASSPTGANYGYTF
>once|TRBV14|TRBJ2-5|.
TGTGCCAGCAGCCAAGATCGCAGGGAGACCCAGTACTTC
CASSQDRRETQYF
>.|TRBV4-1|TRBJ2-3|.
TGCGCCAGCAGCCAAATCACAGATACGCAGTATTTT
CASSQITDTQYF
>.|TRBV4-3|TRBJ2-2|.
TGCGCCAGCAGCCGGACCCGCGGGACAGCTAACACCGGGGAGCTGTTTTTT
CASSRTRGTANTGELFF
>.|TRBV7-8|TRBJ1-5|TRBD1
TGTGCCAGCAGCCCAGGGACAGGGAGGTTGCATCAGCCCCAGCATTTT
CASSPGTGRLHQPQHF
>.|TRBV28|TRBJ1-2|.
TGTGCCAGCAGTTATACTAACTATGGCTACACCTTC
CASSYTNYGYTF
>.|TRBV19|TRBJ2-7|.
TGTGCCAGTAGTCCCCGGGACGGATCCTACGAGCAGTACTTC
CASSPRDGSYEQYF
>few|TRBV5-1|TRBJ2-4|TRBD1
TGCGCCAGCAGCCCTCGACAGGGCTCTCTTAACATTCAGTACTTC
CASSPRQGSLNIQYF
>.|TRBV5-1|TRBJ1-6|TRBD1
TGCGCCAGCAGCTTGGGACAGGGGGCGAGGAACTCACCCCTCCACTTT
CASSLGQGARNSPLHF
>.|TRBV27|TRBJ2-5|TRBD2
TGTGCCAGCAGTTTAAGCGCTAGCGGGAGGGGTGAGACCCAGTACTTC
CASSLSASGRGETQYF
>.|TRBV27|TRBJ2-5|.
TGTGCCAGCAGTTTATACGGGGTGGGCCAAGAGACCCAGTACTTC
CASSLYGVGQETQYF
>.|TRBV7-7|TRBJ2-3|.
TGTGCCAGCAGCGCCGGGACCTCCATAACCACAGATACGCAGTATTTT
CASSAGTSITTDTQYF
>.|TRBV7-9|TRBJ2-1|.
TGTGCCAGTCAAGCGGTCAGCTCCTACAATGAGCAGTTCTTC
CASQAVSSYNEQFF
>.|TRBV5-1|TRBJ1-4|.
TGCGCCAGCAGCTTAGGCCAGGAAAGGGCTAATGAAAAACTGTTTTTT
CASSLGQERANEKLFF
>few|TRBV6-1|TRBJ1-5|.
TGTGCCAGCAGTGTGAGCAGGCATCAGCCCCAGCATTTT
CASSVSRHQPQHF
>.|TRBV4-3|TRBJ2-2|TRBD2
TGCGCCAGCAGCCAAACTAGCGGGAGAGCGAACACCGGGGAGCTGTTTTTT
CASSQTSGRANTGELFF
>.|TRBV19|TRBJ2-7|TRBD2
TGTGCCAGTAGGACTAGCGGGAGTAACGAGCAGTACTTC
CASRTSGSNEQYF
>.|TRBV4-1|TRBJ2-4|TRBD1
TGCGCCAGCAGCCAACCCTCGAGACAGGGAAAGGCCAAAAACATTCAGTACTTC
CASSQPSRQGKAKNIQYF
>.|TRBV5-1|TRBJ2-7|TRBD2
TGCGCCAGCAGCATACTAGCGGGAGGGCCGGACGAGCAGTACTTC
CASSILAGGPDEQYF
>.|TRBV28|TRBJ2-7|TRBD1
TGTGCCAGCAGCAACCCCGGGACAGGGCCCTCCGAGCAGTACTTC
CASSNPGTGPSEQYF
>.|TRBV9|TRBJ2-1|.
TGTGCCAGCAGCGCCTCGCGGAAGGGGAGTGAGCAGTTCTTC
CASSASRKGSEQFF
>few|TRBV28|TRBJ1-1|.
TGTGCCAGCAGTTACCGACTAGGGCACACTGAAGCTTTCTTT
CASSYRLGHTEAFF